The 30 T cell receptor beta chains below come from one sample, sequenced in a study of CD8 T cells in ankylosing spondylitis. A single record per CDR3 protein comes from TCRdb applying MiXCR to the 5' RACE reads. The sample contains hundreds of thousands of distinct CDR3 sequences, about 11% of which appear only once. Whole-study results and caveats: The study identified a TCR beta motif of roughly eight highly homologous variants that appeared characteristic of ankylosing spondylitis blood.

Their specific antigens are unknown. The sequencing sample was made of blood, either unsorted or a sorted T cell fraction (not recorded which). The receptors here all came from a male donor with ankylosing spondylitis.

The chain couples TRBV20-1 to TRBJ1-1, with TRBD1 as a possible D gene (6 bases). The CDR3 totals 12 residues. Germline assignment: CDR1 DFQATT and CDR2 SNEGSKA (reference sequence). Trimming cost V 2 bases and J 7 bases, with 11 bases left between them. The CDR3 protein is CSARPRGIEAFF. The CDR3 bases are TGCAGTGCTAGACCCAGGGGTATTGAAGCTTTCTTT.

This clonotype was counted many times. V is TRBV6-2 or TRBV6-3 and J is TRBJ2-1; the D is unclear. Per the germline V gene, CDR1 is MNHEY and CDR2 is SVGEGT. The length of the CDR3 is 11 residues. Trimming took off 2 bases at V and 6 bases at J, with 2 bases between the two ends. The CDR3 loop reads CASSYPNEQFF. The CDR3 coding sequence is TGTGCCAGCAGTTACCCCAATGAGCAGTTCTTC.

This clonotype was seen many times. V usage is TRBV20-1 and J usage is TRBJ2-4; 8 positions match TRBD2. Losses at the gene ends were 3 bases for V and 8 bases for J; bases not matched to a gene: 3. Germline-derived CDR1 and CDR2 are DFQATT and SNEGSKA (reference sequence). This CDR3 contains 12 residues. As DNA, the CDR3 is TGCAGTGCTAGCGGGGGGGCGGACATTCAGTACTTC. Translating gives CSASGGADIQYF.

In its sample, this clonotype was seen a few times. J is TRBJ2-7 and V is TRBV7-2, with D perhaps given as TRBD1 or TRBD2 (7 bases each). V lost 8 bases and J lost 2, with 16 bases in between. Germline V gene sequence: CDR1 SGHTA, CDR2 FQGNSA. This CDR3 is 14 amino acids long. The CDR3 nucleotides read TGTGCCAGCCTCTCAGGGGGGGCCGCCTACGAGCAGTACTTC. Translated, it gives CASLSGGAAYEQYF.

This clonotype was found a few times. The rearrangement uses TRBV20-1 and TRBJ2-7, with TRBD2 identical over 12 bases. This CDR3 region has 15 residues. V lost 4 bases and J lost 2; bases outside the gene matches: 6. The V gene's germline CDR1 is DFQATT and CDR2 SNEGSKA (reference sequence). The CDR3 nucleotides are TGCAGTGCTATGGGACTAGCGGGTTCCCCCTACGAGCAGTACTTC. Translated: CSAMGLAGSPYEQYF.

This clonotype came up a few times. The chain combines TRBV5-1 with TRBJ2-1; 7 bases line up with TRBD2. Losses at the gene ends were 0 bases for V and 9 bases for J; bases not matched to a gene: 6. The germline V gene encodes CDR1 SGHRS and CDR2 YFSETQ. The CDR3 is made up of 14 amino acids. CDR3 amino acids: CASSLGRENLEQFF. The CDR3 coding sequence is TGCGCCAGCAGCTTGGGGCGGGAGAACCTTGAGCAGTTCTTC.

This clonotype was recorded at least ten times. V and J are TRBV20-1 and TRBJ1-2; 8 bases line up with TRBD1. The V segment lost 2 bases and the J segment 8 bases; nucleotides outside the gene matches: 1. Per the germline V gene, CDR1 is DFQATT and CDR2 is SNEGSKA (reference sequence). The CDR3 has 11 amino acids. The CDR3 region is CSARSGGGYTF. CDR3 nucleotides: TGCAGTGCTAGATCAGGGGGCGGCTACACCTTC.

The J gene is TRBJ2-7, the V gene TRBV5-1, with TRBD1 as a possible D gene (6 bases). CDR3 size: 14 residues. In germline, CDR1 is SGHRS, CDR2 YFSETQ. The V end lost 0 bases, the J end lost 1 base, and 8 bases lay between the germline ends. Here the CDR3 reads CASSLEQGSYEQYF. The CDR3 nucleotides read TGCGCCAGCAGCTTGGAACAGGGTTCCTACGAGCAGTACTTC.

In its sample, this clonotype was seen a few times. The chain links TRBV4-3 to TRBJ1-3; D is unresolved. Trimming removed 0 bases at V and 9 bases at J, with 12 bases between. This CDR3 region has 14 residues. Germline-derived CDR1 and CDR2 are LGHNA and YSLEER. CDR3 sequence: CASSQDRTLGTIYF. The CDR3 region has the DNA TGCGCCAGCAGCCAAGATAGGACTTTGGGCACCATATATTTT.

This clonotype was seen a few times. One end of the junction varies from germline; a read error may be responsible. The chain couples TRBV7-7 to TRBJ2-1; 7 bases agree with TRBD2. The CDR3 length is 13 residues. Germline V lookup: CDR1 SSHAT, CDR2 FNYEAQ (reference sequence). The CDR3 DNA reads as TGTGCTAGCAGCTTAGTAGGGGAGGGTGAGCAGTTCTTC. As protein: CASSLVGEGEQFF.

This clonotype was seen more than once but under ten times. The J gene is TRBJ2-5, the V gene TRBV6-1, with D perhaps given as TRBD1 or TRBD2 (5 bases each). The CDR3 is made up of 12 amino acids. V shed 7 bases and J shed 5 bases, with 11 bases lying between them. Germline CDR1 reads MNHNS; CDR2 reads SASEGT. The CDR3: CASNRDGETQYF. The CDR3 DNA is TGTGCCAGCAACCGGGACGGGGAGACCCAGTACTTC.

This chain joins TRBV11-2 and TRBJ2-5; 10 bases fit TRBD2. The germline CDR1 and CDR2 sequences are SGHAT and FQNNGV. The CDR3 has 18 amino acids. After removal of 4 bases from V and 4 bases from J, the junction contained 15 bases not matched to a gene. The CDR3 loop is CASSSGTSATPRGETQYF. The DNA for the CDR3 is TGTGCCAGCAGCTCCGGGACTAGCGCTACTCCTAGGGGAGAGACCCAGTACTTC. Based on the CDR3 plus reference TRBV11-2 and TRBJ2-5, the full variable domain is EAGVAQSPRYKIIEKRQSVAFWCNPISGHATLYWYQQILGQGPKLLIQFQNNGVVDDSQLPKDRFSAERLKGVDSTLKIQPAKLEDSAVYLCASSSGTSATPRGETQYFGPGTRLLVL.

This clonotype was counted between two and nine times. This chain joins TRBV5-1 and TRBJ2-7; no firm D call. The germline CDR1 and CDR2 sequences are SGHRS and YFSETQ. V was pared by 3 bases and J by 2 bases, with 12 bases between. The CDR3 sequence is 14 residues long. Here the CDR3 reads CASSSQGPTYEQYF. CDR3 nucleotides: TGCGCCAGCAGCTCACAAGGTCCAACCTACGAGCAGTACTTC. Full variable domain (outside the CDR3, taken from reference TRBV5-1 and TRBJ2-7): KAGVTQTPRYLIKTRGQQVTLSCSPISGHRSVSWYQQTPGQGLQFLFEYFSETQRNKGNFPGRFSGRQFSNSRSEMNVSTLELGDSALYLCASSSQGPTYEQYFGPGTRLTVT.

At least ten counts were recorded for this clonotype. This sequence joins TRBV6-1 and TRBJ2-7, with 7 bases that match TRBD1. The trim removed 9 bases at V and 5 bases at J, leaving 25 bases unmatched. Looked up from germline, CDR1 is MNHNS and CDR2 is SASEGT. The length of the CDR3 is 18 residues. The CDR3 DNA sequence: TGTGCCAGTCCTCTAGGCAGGGGGTCACAGTTCCATCCCCACGAGCAGTACTTC. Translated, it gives CASPLGRGSQFHPHEQYF.

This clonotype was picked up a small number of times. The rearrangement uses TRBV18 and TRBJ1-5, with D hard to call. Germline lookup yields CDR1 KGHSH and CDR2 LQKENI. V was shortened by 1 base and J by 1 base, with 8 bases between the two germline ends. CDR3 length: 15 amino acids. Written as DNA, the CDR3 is TGTGCCAGCTCACCACAGGTGGGGAGCAATCAGCCCCAGCATTTT. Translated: CASSPQVGSNQPQHF.

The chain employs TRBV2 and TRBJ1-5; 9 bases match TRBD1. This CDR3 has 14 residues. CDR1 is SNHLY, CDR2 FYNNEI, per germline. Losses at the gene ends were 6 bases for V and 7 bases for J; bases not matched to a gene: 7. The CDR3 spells CASSYGQGSQPQHF. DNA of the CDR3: TGTGCCAGCAGCTATGGACAGGGGAGCCAGCCCCAGCATTTT.

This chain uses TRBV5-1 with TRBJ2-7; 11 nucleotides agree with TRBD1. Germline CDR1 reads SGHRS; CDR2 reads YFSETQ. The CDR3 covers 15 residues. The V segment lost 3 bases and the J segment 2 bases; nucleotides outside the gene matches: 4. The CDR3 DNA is TGCGCCAGCAGCTCGGACAGGGGGCTCGCCTACGAGCAGTACTTC. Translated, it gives CASSSDRGLAYEQYF.

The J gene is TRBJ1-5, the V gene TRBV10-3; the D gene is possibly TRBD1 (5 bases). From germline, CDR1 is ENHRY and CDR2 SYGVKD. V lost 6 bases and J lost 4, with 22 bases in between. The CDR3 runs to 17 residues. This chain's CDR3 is CAISATGTPASNQPQHF. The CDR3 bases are TGTGCCATCAGCGCCACCGGGACCCCGGCGAGTAATCAGCCCCAGCATTTT.

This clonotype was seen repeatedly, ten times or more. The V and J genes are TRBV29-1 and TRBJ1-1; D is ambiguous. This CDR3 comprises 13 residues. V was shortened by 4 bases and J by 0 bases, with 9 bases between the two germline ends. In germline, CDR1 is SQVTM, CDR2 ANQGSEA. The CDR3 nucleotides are TGCAGCGTTGCGAGCAGGTTGAACACTGAAGCTTTCTTT. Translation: CSVASRLNTEAFF.

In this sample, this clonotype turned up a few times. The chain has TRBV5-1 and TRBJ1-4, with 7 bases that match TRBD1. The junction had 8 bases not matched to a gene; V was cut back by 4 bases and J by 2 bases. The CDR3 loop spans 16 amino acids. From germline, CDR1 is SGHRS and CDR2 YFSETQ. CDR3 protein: CASSPLPGQTNEKLFF. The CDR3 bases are TGCGCCAGCAGCCCCCTTCCGGGACAGACTAATGAAAAACTGTTTTTT.

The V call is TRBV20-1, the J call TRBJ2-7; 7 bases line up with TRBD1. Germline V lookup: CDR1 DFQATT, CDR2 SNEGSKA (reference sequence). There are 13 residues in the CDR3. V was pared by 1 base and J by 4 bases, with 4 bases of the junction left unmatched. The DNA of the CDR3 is TGCAGTGCTAGAGGTGCCAGGGGGTACGAGCAGTACTTC. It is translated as CSARGARGYEQYF.

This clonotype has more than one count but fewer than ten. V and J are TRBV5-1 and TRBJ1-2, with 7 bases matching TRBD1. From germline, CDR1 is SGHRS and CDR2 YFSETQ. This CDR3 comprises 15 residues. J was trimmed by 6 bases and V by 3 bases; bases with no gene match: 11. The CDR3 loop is CASSSNYRGEDGYTF. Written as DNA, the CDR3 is TGCGCCAGCAGCTCCAACTACAGGGGAGAGGATGGCTACACCTTC. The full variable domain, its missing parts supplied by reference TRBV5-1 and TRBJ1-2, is KAGVTQTPRYLIKTRGQQVTLSCSPISGHRSVSWYQQTPGQGLQFLFEYFSETQRNKGNFPGRFSGRQFSNSRSEMNVSTLELGDSALYLCASSSNYRGEDGYTFGSGTRLTVV.

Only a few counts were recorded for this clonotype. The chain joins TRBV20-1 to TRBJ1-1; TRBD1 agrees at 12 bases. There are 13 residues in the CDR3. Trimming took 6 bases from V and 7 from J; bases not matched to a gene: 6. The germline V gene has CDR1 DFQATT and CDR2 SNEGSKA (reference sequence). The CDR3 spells CSAPGQGAFEAFF. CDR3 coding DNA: TGCAGTGCCCCGGGACAGGGGGCTTTTGAAGCTTTCTTT.

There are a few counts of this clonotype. The CDR3 protein is CASRIGTSNTGELFF. DNA for the CDR3: TGTGCCAGCCGTATTGGGACTAGTAACACCGGGGAGCTGTTTTTT. The chain uses TRBV7-9 and TRBJ2-2; 8 nucleotides line up with TRBD2. Looked up from germline, CDR1 is SEHNR and CDR2 is FQNEAQ (reference sequence). V lost 8 bases, J lost 2 bases, and 7 bases stayed unmatched. The CDR3 covers 15 residues.

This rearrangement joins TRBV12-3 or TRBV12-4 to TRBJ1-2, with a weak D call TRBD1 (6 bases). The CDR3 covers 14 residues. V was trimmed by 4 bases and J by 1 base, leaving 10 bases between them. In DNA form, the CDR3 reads TGTGCCAGCAGTTACCGGGACATTAACTATGGCTACACCTTC. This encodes CASSYRDINYGYTF.

This CDR3 reads CASNRQGENSPLHF. The CDR3 bases are TGTGCCAGCAACCGACAGGGAGAAAATTCACCCCTCCACTTT. The chain combines TRBV6-2 or TRBV6-3 with TRBJ1-6; 7 positions agree with TRBD1. With 7 bases clipped from V and 7 bases from J, the junction kept 7 bases outside the gene matches. The CDR3 totals 14 residues. The V gene's germline CDR1 is MNHEY and CDR2 SVGEGT.

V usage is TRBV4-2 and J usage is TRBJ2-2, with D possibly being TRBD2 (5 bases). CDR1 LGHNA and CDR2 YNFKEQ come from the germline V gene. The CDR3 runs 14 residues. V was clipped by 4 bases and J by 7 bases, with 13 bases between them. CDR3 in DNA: TGTGCCAGCAGCCCCGGGGTCCTCAGCGGGGAGCTGTTTTTT. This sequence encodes CASSPGVLSGELFF.

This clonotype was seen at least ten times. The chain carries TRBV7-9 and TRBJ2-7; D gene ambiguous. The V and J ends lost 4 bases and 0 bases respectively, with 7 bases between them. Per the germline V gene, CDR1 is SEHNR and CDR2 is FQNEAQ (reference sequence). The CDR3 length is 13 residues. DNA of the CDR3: TGTGCCAGCAGCTCCCCTAGCTCCTACGAGCAGTACTTC. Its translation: CASSSPSSYEQYF.

The chain's CDR3 is CASASYEQYF. The DNA for the CDR3 is TGTGCCAGCGCTTCCTACGAGCAGTACTTC. V usage is TRBV7-8 and J usage is TRBJ2-7; D gene unclear. V was shortened by 8 bases and J by 1 base, with 3 bases between the two germline ends. The CDR3 runs to 10 residues. Germline V gene data show CDR1 as SGHVS and CDR2 as FQNEAQ.

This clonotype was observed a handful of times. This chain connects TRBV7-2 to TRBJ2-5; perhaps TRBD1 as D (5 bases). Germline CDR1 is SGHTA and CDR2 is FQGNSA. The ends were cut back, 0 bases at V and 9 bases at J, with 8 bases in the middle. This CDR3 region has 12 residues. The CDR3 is CASSLAGRAQYF. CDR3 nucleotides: TGTGCCAGCAGCTTAGCAGGCAGGGCCCAGTACTTC.